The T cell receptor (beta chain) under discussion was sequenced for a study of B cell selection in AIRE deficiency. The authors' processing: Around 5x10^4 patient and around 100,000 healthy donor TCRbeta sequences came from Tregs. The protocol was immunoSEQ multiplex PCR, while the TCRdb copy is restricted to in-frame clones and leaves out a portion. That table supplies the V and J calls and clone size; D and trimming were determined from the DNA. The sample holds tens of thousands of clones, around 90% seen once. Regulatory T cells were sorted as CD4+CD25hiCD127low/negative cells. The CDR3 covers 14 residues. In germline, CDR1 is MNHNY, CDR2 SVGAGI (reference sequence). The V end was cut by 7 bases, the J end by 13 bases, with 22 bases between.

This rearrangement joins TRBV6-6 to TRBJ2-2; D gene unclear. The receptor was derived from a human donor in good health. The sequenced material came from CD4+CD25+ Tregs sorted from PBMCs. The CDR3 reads CASTNQLYSGALFF. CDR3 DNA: TGTGCCAGCACCAACCAACTCTACTCCGGTGCGCTGTTTTTT.